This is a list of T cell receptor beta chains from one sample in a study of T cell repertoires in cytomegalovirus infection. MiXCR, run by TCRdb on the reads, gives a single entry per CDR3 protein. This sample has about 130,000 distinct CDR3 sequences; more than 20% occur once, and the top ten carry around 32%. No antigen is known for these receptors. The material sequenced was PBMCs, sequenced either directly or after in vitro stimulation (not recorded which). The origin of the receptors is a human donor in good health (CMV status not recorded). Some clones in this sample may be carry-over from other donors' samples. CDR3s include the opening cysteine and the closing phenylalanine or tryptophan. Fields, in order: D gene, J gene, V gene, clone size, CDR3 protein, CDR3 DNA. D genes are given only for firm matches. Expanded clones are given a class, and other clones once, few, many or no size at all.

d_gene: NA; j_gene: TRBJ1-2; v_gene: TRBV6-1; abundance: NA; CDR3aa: CASSGQGGYGDGYTF; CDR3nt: TGTGCCAGCAGTGGGCAAGGGGGGTATGGGGATGGCTACACCTTC
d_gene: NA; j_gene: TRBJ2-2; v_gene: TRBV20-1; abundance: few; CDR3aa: CSARVGGTGRTGELFF; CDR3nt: TGCAGTGCTAGAGTGGGAGGGACAGGTCGGACCGGGGAGCTGTTTTTT
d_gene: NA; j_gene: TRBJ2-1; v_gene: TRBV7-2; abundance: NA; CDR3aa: CASSVSTGRYNEQFF; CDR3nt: TGTGCCAGCAGCGTGTCGACAGGGAGGTACAATGAGCAGTTCTTC
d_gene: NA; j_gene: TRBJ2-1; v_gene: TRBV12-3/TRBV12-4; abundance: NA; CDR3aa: CASSGSVDAKQFF; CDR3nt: TGTGCCAGCAGCGGGTCAGTGGACGCTAAGCAGTTCTTC
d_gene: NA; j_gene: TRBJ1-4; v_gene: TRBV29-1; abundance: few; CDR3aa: CSVKITEKLFF; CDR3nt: TGCAGCGTCAAGATTACGGAAAAACTGTTTTTT
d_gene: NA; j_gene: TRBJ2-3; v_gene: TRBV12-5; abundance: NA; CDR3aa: CASGLDLGVDPQYF; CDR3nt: TGTGCTAGTGGTTTGGACCTCGGGGTTGACCCCCAGTATTTT
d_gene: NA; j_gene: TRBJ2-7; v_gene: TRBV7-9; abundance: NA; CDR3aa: CASSLGGSTYEQYF; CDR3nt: TGTGCCAGCAGTTTAGGCGGCAGTACCTACGAGCAGTACTTC
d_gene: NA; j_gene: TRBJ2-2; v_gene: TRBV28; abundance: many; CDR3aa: CASRFPGLQRTGELFF; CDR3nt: TGTGCCAGCAGATTCCCGGGCCTCCAGCGGACCGGGGAGCTGTTTTTT
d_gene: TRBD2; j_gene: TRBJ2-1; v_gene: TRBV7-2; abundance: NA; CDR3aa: CASSLDSGNSYNEQFF; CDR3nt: TGTGCCAGCAGCTTAGATAGCGGGAACTCCTACAATGAGCAGTTCTTC
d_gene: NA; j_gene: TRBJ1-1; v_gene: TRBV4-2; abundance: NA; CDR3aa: CASSPAGVGTEAFF; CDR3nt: TGTGCCAGCAGCCCAGCAGGGGTGGGCACTGAAGCTTTCTTT
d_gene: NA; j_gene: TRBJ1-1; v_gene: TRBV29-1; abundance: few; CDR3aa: CSVEGGHTEAFF; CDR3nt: TGCAGCGTTGAGGGAGGGCACACTGAAGCTTTCTTT
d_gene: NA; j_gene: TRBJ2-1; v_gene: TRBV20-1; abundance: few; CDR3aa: CSARDLHYNEQFF; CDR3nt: TGCAGTGCTAGAGATTTGCACTACAATGAGCAGTTCTTC